The source of this TCR beta chain is a study of T cells in Graves' hyperthyroidism and ophthalmopathy (dated by TCRdb to about 2019). About the full investigation: Peripheral blood samples were taken at initial diagnosis, before any treatment was given. TCR V-J signatures able to tell the groups apart were searched for in a discovery cohort of 100 patients, of whom roughly 42 had Graves' ophthalmopathy and roughly 58 had stable Graves' hyperthyroidism. An independent validation cohort of fewer than 20 hyperthyroidism patients and about 16 patients who later progressed to ophthalmopathy tested prospective prediction of ophthalmopathy. Once sampling was done, hyperthyroidism patients were given methimazole at a starting dose of 30 mg daily, whereas ophthalmopathy patients were given high-dose intravenous methylprednisolone. The roughly 91 discovery patients were randomly divided into training and test sets at a 7:3 ratio. According to the paper, TCR Vbeta CDR3 sequencing was carried out on 135 peripheral blood samples, which came from fewer than 50 ophthalmopathy, approximately 72 hyperthyroidism and roughly 17 progressor patients. In several Graves' hyperthyroidism patients, the study also compared T-cell repertoires from thyroid tissue with T-cell repertoires from blood. Broader findings and caveats from the paper: No statistical method was used to set the sample size in advance, and investigators knew the group allocation. Ophthalmopathy was separated from stable hyperthyroidism by a 13 V-J signature model, with 85% to 90% sensitivity and 81% to 83% specificity obtained in cross-validation and 80%/75% obtained in testing. Most expanded thyroid clonotypes (frequency above 0.001) were also found in blood, which suggests that blood repertoires may mirror thyroid immune responses. In validation, progression to ophthalmopathy was predicted by the model with more than 65% sensitivity and 72% to 85% specificity, a median of roughly 6 months before onset.

The TCR beta CDR3 regions were amplified from the RNA transcripts. For the first round of RT-PCR on the TCR CDR3, the HTBI primer set was used together with the Qiagen OneStep RT-PCR kit. The libraries were constructed in a second round of multiplex PCR and then size-selected and purified. Libraries were sequenced paired-end with 100 bp reads on an Illumina HiSeq2000. As for how the authors treated the data: SOAPnuke was used to process the raw data, throwing out any read that contained adapters or uncalled bases, had a mean Phred below 15, or lacked an exact constant-primer or identifier match. High-quality paired reads were merged using COPE v1.2.5, and each unique nucleotide sequence was defined as a clonotype. Clonotypes were aligned to IMGT TRBV, TRBD and TRBJ reference segments using MiTCR v1.1. Analysis was restricted to V-J combinations with a frequency above 0.0001, which covered about 99% of repertoires. A TCS score was defined as the ratio of F50 (clonal expansion) to E x V (chaos), with BLOSUM62-based TCRdist applied between CDR3 peptides within each V-J. Welch's t-statistics and random forest reduced some 510 V-J features to 10 to 15, which were used in a naive Bayes classifier (R e1071). TCRdb reworked the public reads: Q25 trimming with fastp, MiXCR clone assembly, productive beta chains retained. Every CDR3 protein is listed once, alongside the most common genes and DNA of its rows. It is TCRdb's table, rather than the study itself, that gives the V and J calls and clone size. Within this sample are 300,000 or so distinct CDR3 sequences, with over 15% of them counted one time only. The ten largest account for around 61% of the sample.

The CDR3 runs 15 residues from the cysteine to the phenylalanine. Here the CDR3 DNA is all that survives: 45 bases in frame from base 1. Trimming accounts for 5 bases at V and 0 bases at J, while the number of junction bases matched to no gene is 8. CDR1 DFQATT and CDR2 SNEGSKA are derived from the germline V gene (reference sequence). Many counts were recorded for this clonotype. Its antigen specificity is not known. No base quality information exists; no much larger clone differs at one position. Ophthalmopathy patients had moderately to severely active disease, with a Clinical Activity Score of 3 or more, a NOSPECS grade of 4 or more, and a disease duration of less than 3 months. The study excluded patients with uncontrolled infections, other autoimmune diseases, pregnancy or lactation. Diagnoses were based on clinical symptoms, serum thyroxine and TRAb, thyroid ultrasound and orbital computed tomography. PBMCs were isolated from 8 to 10 ml of fresh peripheral blood by Ficoll-Paque density gradient centrifugation. Trizol reagent was used to extract total RNA, and RNA quality was then checked on an Agilent 2100 Bioanalyzer.

Sequenced sample: blood. The clonotype was recovered from a woman aged 60-75 years with Graves' ophthalmopathy. The receptor chain draws on TRBV20-1 and TRBJ1-2; 8 bases in the middle match TRBD1. CDR3 sequence: CSASGQDASNYGYTF. In nucleotides, the sequence is TGCAGTGCTTCGGGACAGGACGCCTCTAACTATGGCTACACCTTC.